This T cell receptor (beta chain) was recorded in a study of blood T cells in healthy people across ages. A second PCR of roughly 7 to 11 cycles used a sample-barcoded 5' primer and a J-beta primer mix. Each cDNA molecule was tagged by a template-switch adaptor with 12 random nucleotides. TCRdb re-called the 5' RACE reads through MiXCR, storing one row per CDR3 protein. Here the sample spans roughly 700,000 distinct CDR3 sequences, 25% being singletons. The sample was also reused in another study, on T cells of mothers and their children.

Sequencing used blood. The TCR sequence derives from a boy aged 10-17 years in good health.

In DNA, the CDR3 is TGTGCCAGCAGCCGACAGGGTTCTAATGAAAAACTGTTTTTT. It is translated as CASSRQGSNEKLFF. The gene calls are TRBV11-2 and TRBJ1-4; 7 bases map to TRBD1. This CDR3 contains 14 residues. The germline V gene encodes CDR1 SGHAT and CDR2 FQNNGV. J was trimmed by 3 bases and V by 5 bases; bases with no gene match: 3.